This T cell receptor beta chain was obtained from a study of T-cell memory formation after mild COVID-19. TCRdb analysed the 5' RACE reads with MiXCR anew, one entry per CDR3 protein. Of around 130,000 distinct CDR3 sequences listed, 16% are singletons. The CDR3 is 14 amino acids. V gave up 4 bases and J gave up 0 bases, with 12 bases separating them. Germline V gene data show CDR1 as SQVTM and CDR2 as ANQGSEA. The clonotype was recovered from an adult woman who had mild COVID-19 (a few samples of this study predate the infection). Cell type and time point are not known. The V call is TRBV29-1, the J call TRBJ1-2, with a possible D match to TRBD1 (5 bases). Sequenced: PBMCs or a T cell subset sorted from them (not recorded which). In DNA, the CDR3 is TGCAGCGTTGGTTTGGCGGGGCCTAACTATGGCTACACCTTC. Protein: CSVGLAGPNYGYTF.